This section outlines one TCR beta chain sequence together with its context. Looked up from germline, CDR1 is LNHDA and CDR2 is SQIVND (reference sequence). The CDR3 totals 16 residues. Trimming removed 3 bases from V and 6 bases from J; junction bases left unmatched: 7. This entry belongs to a study of technical replicates of blood from a handful of donors. This table comes from immunoSEQ multiplex PCR, and its TCRdb copy is limited to in-frame clones, with some not included. The data hold roughly 69,000 clones, with approximately 86% observed a single time. This TCR was sampled from a human donor in good health. Some clones in this sample may be carry-over from other donors' samples. The rearrangement links TRBV19 to TRBJ2-2; 10 positions agree with TRBD1. Material: PBMCs. As DNA, the CDR3 is TGTGCCAGTAGTATCCCTCCGGGACAGGGGTCCGGGGAGCTGTTTTTT. This sequence encodes CASSIPPGQGSGELFF. Full variable domain (outside the CDR3, taken from reference TRBV19 and TRBJ2-2): DGGITQSPKYLFRKEGQNVTLSCEQNLNHDAMYWYRQDPGQGLRLIYYSQIVNDFQKGDIAEGYSVSREKKESFPLTVTSAQKNPTAFYLCASSIPPGQGSGELFFGEGSRLTVL.